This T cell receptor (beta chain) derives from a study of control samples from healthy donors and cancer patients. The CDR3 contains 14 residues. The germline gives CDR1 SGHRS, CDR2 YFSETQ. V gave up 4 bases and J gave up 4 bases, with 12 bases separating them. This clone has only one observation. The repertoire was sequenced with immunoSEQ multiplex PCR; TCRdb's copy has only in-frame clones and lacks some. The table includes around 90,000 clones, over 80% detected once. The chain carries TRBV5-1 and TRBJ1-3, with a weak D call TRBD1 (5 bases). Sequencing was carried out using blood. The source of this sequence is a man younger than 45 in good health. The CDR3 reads CASSPRQGGNTIYF. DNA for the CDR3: TGCGCCAGCAGCCCGCGGCAGGGAGGAAACACCATATATTTT.